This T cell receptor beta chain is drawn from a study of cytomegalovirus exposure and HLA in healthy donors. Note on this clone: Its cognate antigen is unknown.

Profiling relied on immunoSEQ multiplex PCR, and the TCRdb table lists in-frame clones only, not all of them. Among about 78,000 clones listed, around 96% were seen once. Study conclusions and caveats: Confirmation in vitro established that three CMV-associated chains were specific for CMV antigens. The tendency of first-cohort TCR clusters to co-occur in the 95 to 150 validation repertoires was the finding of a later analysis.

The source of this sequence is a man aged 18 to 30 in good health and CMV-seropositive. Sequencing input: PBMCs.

The CDR3 loop reads CASSVGQPTDTQYF. CDR3 bases: TGTGCCAGCAGCGTTGGACAGCCCACAGATACGCAGTATTTT. V is TRBV9 and J is TRBJ2-3, with D possibly TRBD1 on 6 matching bases. CDR1 is SGDLS, CDR2 YYNGEE, per germline. With 2 bases removed from V and 2 bases from J, the gap between germline ends came to 9 bases. CDR3 length equals 14 residues.